This is a list of T cell receptor beta chains from one sample in a study of CD4 and CD8 cells across lung adenocarcinoma regions. TCRdb reanalysed the PCR reads using MiXCR and keeps one entry per CDR3 protein. Seen here are about 25,000 distinct CDR3 sequences, 40% to 60% observed once, and the top ten hold 48%. Sequences were obtained from CD8+ T cells from the center of a lung tumor. The receptors originated from a male donor with lung adenocarcinoma. The CD4 and CD8 labels of this study may be unreliable. CDR3s include the opening cysteine and the closing phenylalanine or tryptophan. Each record gives: CDR3 DNA, CDR3 protein, clone size, J gene, D gene, V gene. The D gene is left open where the match is weak. Part of the rows lack a size; the others show once, few, many or a class for expanded clones.

TGTGCCAGCAGCTACGGACTAGCCGCAGATACGCAGTATTTT,CASSYGLAADTQYF,.,TRBJ2-3,TRBD2,TRBV4-2
TGTGCCAGCAGTGCCAAATTAGCGGGAGTAAACGGGCAGTTCTTC,CASSAKLAGVNGQFF,.,TRBJ2-1,TRBD2,TRBV6-1
TGTGCCAGCAGTTGGGGTCGGGGGGGGACTGAAGCTTTCTTT,CASSWGRGGTEAFF,.,TRBJ1-1,.,TRBV6-5
TGTGCCAGCAGTGAGGGTCTAGCGGGAGGAGGCACAGATACGCAGTACTTT,CASSEGLAGGGTDTQYF,.,TRBJ2-3,TRBD2,TRBV12-3/TRBV12-4
TGTGCCAGCAGTTTAGAACAGAATAATTCACCCCTCCACTTT,CASSLEQNNSPLHF,.,TRBJ1-6,.,TRBV12-3/TRBV12-4
TGTGCCAGCATCCATCTCTGGGGAAACGAGGAGCTGTTCTTT,CASIHLWGNEELFF,.,TRBJ2-1,.,TRBV27
TGTGCCAGCAGTTTAACGGGGATCGGGAGCCGGGACCAAGATACCCAGTACTTC,CASSLTGIGSRDQDTQYF,.,TRBJ2-5,.,TRBV27
TGTGCCAGCAGGTATCAAGCTGATAGCAATCAGCCCCAGCATTTT,CASRYQADSNQPQHF,many,TRBJ1-5,.,TRBV7-2
TGTGCCAGCAGTTTCGGGTTTTGGGAGACCCAGTACTTC,CASSFGFWETQYF,medium-sized,TRBJ2-5,.,TRBV27
TGTGCCAGCAGTTCAGGGGCAGGGCCGATCTCCTACAATGAGCAGTACTTC,CASSSGAGPISYNEQYF,.,TRBJ2-7,.,TRBV27
TGTGCCAGCACCCTAGGAGCGGGCTCCTACAATGAGCAGTACTTC,CASTLGAGSYNEQYF,.,TRBJ2-7,.,TRBV6-1
TGTGCCATCAGTGAGTCGAGGGGGTGGACCGGGGAGCTGTTTTTT,CAISESRGWTGELFF,many,TRBJ2-2,.,TRBV10-3
TGTGCCAGCAGCGGACGGCCGGTGAGGACAGGGGCGCAGTATTTT,CASSGRPVRTGAQYF,.,TRBJ2-3,TRBD1,TRBV6-1
TGTGCCAGCAGCGGCAGGGTGGGGGAGACCCAGTACTTC,CASSGRVGETQYF,.,TRBJ2-5,.,TRBV7-2
TGTGCCAGCAGTGAAGCCCTTGGACTAGGGATTAACGAGCAGTACTTC,CASSEALGLGINEQYF,medium-sized,TRBJ2-7,TRBD2,TRBV6-1
TGTGCCAGCAGCTTTCGTGGGAGGGGAATGAATGAGCAGTTCTTC,CASSFRGRGMNEQFF,many,TRBJ2-1,TRBD2,TRBV11-1
TGTGCCAGCAGCGCCAGCGGGAGGGCCGGAGATACGCAGTATTTT,CASSASGRAGDTQYF,few,TRBJ2-3,TRBD2,TRBV7-2
TGTGCCAGCAAGGGGGGCGGCACAGAGGAGCTGTTTTTT,CASKGGGTEELFF,.,TRBJ2-2,.,TRBV6-1
TGTGCCAGCGCCCCTCGGGACGGAGCTGGAAACACCATATATTTT,CASAPRDGAGNTIYF,many,TRBJ1-3,.,TRBV6-5
TGTGCCAGCAGCGTAGTGGGCGGGAGCATCGATGAGCAGTTCTTC,CASSVVGGSIDEQFF,.,TRBJ2-1,TRBD2,TRBV7-6
TGCGCCAGCAGTGAGGGGCTTGGCGGGATTGAGCCAGAGACGCAGTATTTC,CASSEGLGGIEPETQYF,.,TRBJ2-3,.,TRBV10-1
TGTGCCAGCAGCTGGAGGGAGCGGCAGAGCTCCTACAATGAGCAGTTCTTC,CASSWRERQSSYNEQFF,many,TRBJ2-1,.,TRBV7-8
TGTGCCAGCAATTTGGCTGGCCCCTCCTACAATGAGCAGTTCTTC,CASNLAGPSYNEQFF,.,TRBJ2-1,.,TRBV6-5
TGTGCCAGCGGGCAGCGGGAGCTGGCAGATACGCAGTATTTT,CASGQRELADTQYF,once,TRBJ2-3,TRBD2,TRBV6-1
TGTGCCAGCAGCTTAAGCGGGGCTAATCCCCATGAGCAGTTCTTC,CASSLSGANPHEQFF,.,TRBJ2-1,.,TRBV7-3
TGTGCCAGCAGTCGCAAGCCGGGACTAGCAGACACCGGGGAGCTGTTTTTT,CASSRKPGLADTGELFF,.,TRBJ2-2,TRBD2,TRBV27
TGTGCCAGCAGCATACTAGCGGGAGGACCCACAGATACGCAGTATTTT,CASSILAGGPTDTQYF,many,TRBJ2-3,TRBD2,TRBV11-1
TGCGCCAGCAGCTTGGCCTCAGCGGGAGCCTCGCAGTATTTT,CASSLASAGASQYF,.,TRBJ2-3,TRBD2,TRBV5-1
TGTGCCAGCAGCTTAGACCCGGGACAGGGTTCACCCCTCCACTTT,CASSLDPGQGSPLHF,.,TRBJ1-6,TRBD1,TRBV11-2
TGTGCCAGCAGTTACTGGGGTCGGGGTAACTATGGCTACACCTTC,CASSYWGRGNYGYTF,many,TRBJ1-2,.,TRBV6-5
TGCGCCAGCAGCGCTCGACTAGCGCCAAGCACAGATACGCAGTATTTT,CASSARLAPSTDTQYF,few,TRBJ2-3,TRBD2,TRBV5-1
TGTGCCAGCACTTGGGGGGGTTTACCGGAGGGCTCTGGCTACACCTTC,CASTWGGLPEGSGYTF,once,TRBJ1-2,.,TRBV6-5
TGTGCCAGCAGTGAATTCGGCGGGAGGTCAATCTTAGCCAAAAACATTCAGTACTTC,CASSEFGGRSILAKNIQYF,few,TRBJ2-4,TRBD2,TRBV6-1
TGTGCCAGCAGTTACTCGATGTCGGGGGGGGCCAAGACCCTGACTTTC,CASSYSMSGGAKTLTF,.,TRBJ2-6,TRBD2,TRBV6-5
TGTGCCAGCTGCAATGAAGTTGGCGTTAAGCAGTACTTT,CASCNEVGVKQYF,.,TRBJ2-3,.,TRBV14
TGTGCCATAGGGGGAGGCCCGACTGTCGGCTATGGCTACACCTTC,CAIGGGPTVGYGYTF,.,TRBJ1-2,.,TRBV10-3
TGTGCCAGCAGTGGGGGGTCCGCGCTAGGAACTGAAGCTTTCTTT,CASSGGSALGTEAFF,.,TRBJ1-1,.,TRBV28
TGTGCCAGCAGCTTAGGGACTAGCGGGACGAAAGAGACCCAGTACTTC,CASSLGTSGTKETQYF,once,TRBJ2-5,TRBD2,TRBV7-6
TGTGCCATCTTCAGGGGGAAAGATGGCTACACCTTC,CAIFRGKDGYTF,.,TRBJ1-2,TRBD1,TRBV10-3
TGTGCCAGCAGCTTAGGAGGCTCGCAAGAGACCCAGTACTTC,CASSLGGSQETQYF,few,TRBJ2-5,.,TRBV7-6
TGTGCCAGCAGTGATCAGCAAGAGACCCAGTACTTC,CASSDQQETQYF,few,TRBJ2-5,.,TRBV6-1
TGCAGTGCTAGTAGGGAGCAGGGAGATACGCAGTATTTT,CSASREQGDTQYF,.,TRBJ2-3,.,TRBV20-1
TGTGCCAGCAGGGGGAGGGGGCTGAGGGCCCAAGAGACGCAGTACTTC,CASRGRGLRAQETQYF,.,TRBJ2-5,.,TRBV6-1
TGTGCCAGCAGTCGGGGATATGATCACACTGAAGCTTTCTTT,CASSRGYDHTEAFF,.,TRBJ1-1,.,TRBV27
TGTGCCAGCAGTTACGGGGGGGAACAGACGCAGTATTTT,CASSYGGEQTQYF,once,TRBJ2-3,TRBD2,TRBV6-5
TGTGCCAGCAGTTTAGCGGGAGGCGGCTACAATGAGCAGTTCTTC,CASSLAGGGYNEQFF,large,TRBJ2-1,TRBD2,TRBV6-5
TGTGCCAGCAGTTTACAATTGGGAACGAAACGCGAGACCCAGTACTTC,CASSLQLGTKRETQYF,.,TRBJ2-5,.,TRBV12-3/TRBV12-4
TGCGTCTCGGGTCTGTGGACCAAAAACATTCAGTACTTC,CVSGLWTKNIQYF,.,TRBJ2-4,.,TRBV10-2
TGTGCCAGCAGTGAAGGTTCGACAGGGATGAACACTGAAGCTTTCTTT,CASSEGSTGMNTEAFF,.,TRBJ1-1,TRBD1,TRBV6-1
TGCGCCAGCAGCCCGACAGGGATGGAGACCCAGTACTTC,CASSPTGMETQYF,many,TRBJ2-5,TRBD1,TRBV4-1